The clone carrying this T cell receptor (beta chain) has just a few counts. V lost 5 bases and J lost 1; bases outside the gene matches: 4. This CDR3 has 16 amino acids. CDR1 and CDR2 (germline): SGHAT, FQDESV (reference sequence). The source of the sample is a study of blood T cell repertoires in COVID-19. Across the study: Both acute and convalescent COVID-19 samples were obtained from the United States, Italy and Spain. T cells, B-cell-depleted T cells, or PBMCs supplied cDNA or gDNA.

Authors' data handling: Amplified reference gene primers provided the basis for estimating nucleated cell counts. Produced via immunoSEQ multiplex PCR; TCRdb's table is partial and in-frame only. That table is the source of V, J and clone size, and D and trimming were worked out from the DNA. Counted here are more than 250,000 clones, around 88% occurring once; the ten biggest clones make up about 1.6%. This clonotype originated in a woman in her 50s with acute or convalescent COVID-19. The specimen was peripheral blood. The chain couples TRBV11-1 to TRBJ2-2; 10 bases map to TRBD2. The CDR3 DNA reads as TGTGCCAGCAGCCCAGGACTAGCGGAGAACACCGGGGAGCTGTTTTTT. This sequence encodes CASSPGLAENTGELFF.